This is a list of T cell receptor beta chains from one sample in a study of CD8 T cells in Susac syndrome. TCRdb reanalysed the immunoSEQ multiplex PCR reads using MiXCR and keeps one entry per CDR3 protein. The repertoire holds over 80,000 distinct CDR3 sequences, with 85% to 95% as singletons. The source material was CD8+ T cells from PBMCs. The receptor source for this set is a human donor in good health. CDR3s include the opening cysteine and the closing phenylalanine or tryptophan. Fields, in order: V gene, D gene, J gene, clone size, CDR3 DNA, CDR3 protein. The D gene is left open where the match is weak. The size field is filled for only some rows; it gives once, few, many or a size class.

v_gene: TRBV29-1; d_gene: TRBD2; j_gene: TRBJ2-3; abundance: once; CDR3nt: TGCAGCGCTCTAGCGGGGGTCACAGATACGCAGTATTTT; CDR3aa: CSALAGVTDTQYF
v_gene: TRBV6-1; d_gene: NA; j_gene: TRBJ1-2; abundance: NA; CDR3nt: TGTGCCAGCAGGGTCCGGGACCGGCTTGGCTACACCTTC; CDR3aa: CASRVRDRLGYTF
v_gene: TRBV25-1; d_gene: TRBD1; j_gene: TRBJ2-1; abundance: NA; CDR3nt: TGTGCCAGCAGTGCGTCCAGGGGGCCCCACAATGAGCAGTTCTTC; CDR3aa: CASSASRGPHNEQFF
v_gene: TRBV3-1; d_gene: NA; j_gene: TRBJ2-3; abundance: NA; CDR3nt: TGTGCCAGCACAGACACAGATACGCAGTATTTT; CDR3aa: CASTDTDTQYF
v_gene: TRBV19; d_gene: NA; j_gene: TRBJ1-1; abundance: NA; CDR3nt: TGTGCCAGTCTTCTTGGGACATCCGAAGCTTTCTTT; CDR3aa: CASLLGTSEAFF
v_gene: TRBV7-3; d_gene: TRBD1; j_gene: TRBJ2-6; abundance: NA; CDR3nt: TGTGCCAGCAGCTTGGGACAGGGGGCGCCTGGGGCCAACGTCCTGACTTTC; CDR3aa: CASSLGQGAPGANVLTF
v_gene: TRBV7-3; d_gene: NA; j_gene: TRBJ2-2; abundance: NA; CDR3nt: TGTGCCAGCAGCGTTGGACAGCCCGGGGAGCTGTTTTTT; CDR3aa: CASSVGQPGELFF
v_gene: TRBV4-1; d_gene: NA; j_gene: TRBJ2-2; abundance: NA; CDR3nt: TGCGCCAGCAGCTACCAAAGGGTCAGGGAACACACCGGGGAGCTGTTTTTT; CDR3aa: CASSYQRVREHTGELFF
v_gene: TRBV7-9; d_gene: NA; j_gene: TRBJ2-5; abundance: NA; CDR3nt: TGTGCCAGCAGCTCAAGGGAGTCGGGGGCCGTCGAGACCCAGTACTTC; CDR3aa: CASSSRESGAVETQYF
v_gene: TRBV27; d_gene: TRBD1; j_gene: TRBJ2-4; abundance: NA; CDR3nt: TGTGCCAGCAGTTTGAAGGGGGCTGGAAACATTCAGTACTTC; CDR3aa: CASSLKGAGNIQYF
v_gene: TRBV7-6; d_gene: NA; j_gene: TRBJ2-5; abundance: NA; CDR3nt: TGTGCCAGCAGCGTACGGGGCAGGGAGACCCAGTACTTC; CDR3aa: CASSVRGRETQYF
v_gene: TRBV5-4; d_gene: NA; j_gene: TRBJ2-7; abundance: NA; CDR3nt: TGTGCCAGCAGCTTGATAGACGGGGGATTCTACGAGCAGTACTTC; CDR3aa: CASSLIDGGFYEQYF
v_gene: TRBV13; d_gene: NA; j_gene: TRBJ1-2; abundance: NA; CDR3nt: TGTGCCAGCAGCTCAGGGAGGAACTATGGCTACTCCTTC; CDR3aa: CASSSGRNYGYSF
v_gene: TRBV20-1; d_gene: NA; j_gene: TRBJ1-1; abundance: NA; CDR3nt: TGCAGTGCTAGAGTCGGCGCTGAAGCTTTCTTT; CDR3aa: CSARVGAEAFF
v_gene: TRBV5-6; d_gene: TRBD1; j_gene: TRBJ2-2; abundance: NA; CDR3nt: TGTGCCAGCAGCTTATGTACAGGGGGCTGCACCGGGGAGCTGTTTTTT; CDR3aa: CASSLCTGGCTGELFF
v_gene: TRBV5-1; d_gene: NA; j_gene: TRBJ1-2; abundance: NA; CDR3nt: TGCGCCAGCAGCTTAACCAGCTATGGCTACACCTTC; CDR3aa: CASSLTSYGYTF
v_gene: TRBV19; d_gene: NA; j_gene: TRBJ1-2; abundance: NA; CDR3nt: TGTGCCAGTAGTATCGGACGGGGAGCTAACTATGGCTACACCTTC; CDR3aa: CASSIGRGANYGYTF
v_gene: TRBV15; d_gene: TRBD2; j_gene: TRBJ2-7; abundance: NA; CDR3nt: TGTGCCACCAGCAGAACCGGGACTAGCGGTTCCTACGAGCAGTACTTC; CDR3aa: CATSRTGTSGSYEQYF
v_gene: TRBV2; d_gene: NA; j_gene: TRBJ2-7; abundance: NA; CDR3nt: TGTGCCAGCAGTGAAGATAGGACAGCCTACGAGCAGTACTTC; CDR3aa: CASSEDRTAYEQYF
v_gene: TRBV19; d_gene: TRBD2; j_gene: TRBJ2-1; abundance: NA; CDR3nt: TGTGCCAGTAGTATCGGGTCTAGCGGGGGGAATGAGCAGTTCTTC; CDR3aa: CASSIGSSGGNEQFF
v_gene: TRBV12-3/TRBV12-4; d_gene: TRBD1; j_gene: TRBJ1-1; abundance: NA; CDR3nt: TGTGCCAGCACCCCTCTCGGGCAGGGGGCGTCAGCTTTCTTT; CDR3aa: CASTPLGQGASAFF
v_gene: TRBV19; d_gene: TRBD1; j_gene: TRBJ2-1; abundance: NA; CDR3nt: TGTGCCAGTAGCCTGGACAGGGGCTCCTACAATGAGCAGTTCTTC; CDR3aa: CASSLDRGSYNEQFF
v_gene: TRBV5-1; d_gene: TRBD1; j_gene: TRBJ2-3; abundance: NA; CDR3nt: TGCGCCAGCACCCGGACAGGGGAGTGGGATACGCAGTATTTT; CDR3aa: CASTRTGEWDTQYF
v_gene: TRBV6-1; d_gene: NA; j_gene: TRBJ1-2; abundance: NA; CDR3nt: TGTGCCAGCAGTGCCGATGCCAGGGCTTTTGGCTACACCTTC; CDR3aa: CASSADARAFGYTF
v_gene: TRBV9; d_gene: TRBD2; j_gene: TRBJ2-1; abundance: NA; CDR3nt: TGTGCCAGCAGCGGGATAGCGGGGGAGGGGAATGAGCAGTTCTTC; CDR3aa: CASSGIAGEGNEQFF
v_gene: TRBV19; d_gene: NA; j_gene: TRBJ2-1; abundance: NA; CDR3nt: TGTGCCAGTAGTATAGATGGCAGCAATGAGCAGTTCTTC; CDR3aa: CASSIDGSNEQFF
v_gene: TRBV12-3/TRBV12-4; d_gene: TRBD1; j_gene: TRBJ2-1; abundance: NA; CDR3nt: TGTGCCAGCAGTTCACCCGGGACAGGGGGGCATGAGCAGTTCTTC; CDR3aa: CASSSPGTGGHEQFF
v_gene: TRBV27; d_gene: NA; j_gene: TRBJ1-1; abundance: NA; CDR3nt: TGTGCCAGCAGTTTATCAGGGGGGCTGGGCACTGAAGCTTTCTTT; CDR3aa: CASSLSGGLGTEAFF
v_gene: TRBV5-1; d_gene: NA; j_gene: TRBJ1-5; abundance: NA; CDR3nt: TGCGCCAGCAGCGTGCAAACAGGGCCTTTGGGCAATCAGCCCCAGCATTTT; CDR3aa: CASSVQTGPLGNQPQHF
v_gene: TRBV3-1; d_gene: NA; j_gene: TRBJ2-1; abundance: NA; CDR3nt: TGTGCCAGCAGCCAAGATCTTGCGGAATCCTACAATGAGCAGTTCTTC; CDR3aa: CASSQDLAESYNEQFF
v_gene: TRBV19; d_gene: NA; j_gene: TRBJ1-1; abundance: NA; CDR3nt: TGTGCCAGTACCACCTATGAGGCGGGGAACACTGAAGCTTTCTTT; CDR3aa: CASTTYEAGNTEAFF
v_gene: TRBV7-3; d_gene: NA; j_gene: TRBJ1-6; abundance: NA; CDR3nt: TGTGCCAGCAAGAGCGGGAGAGGAGCTTCACCCCTCCACTTT; CDR3aa: CASKSGRGASPLHF
v_gene: TRBV15; d_gene: NA; j_gene: TRBJ2-5; abundance: NA; CDR3nt: TGTGCCACCAGCAGAGTAGGACGTGGCTCGGAGAAGACCCAGTACTTC; CDR3aa: CATSRVGRGSEKTQYF
v_gene: TRBV6-5; d_gene: NA; j_gene: TRBJ1-1; abundance: NA; CDR3nt: TGTGCCAGCAGCCGACAGGTGAACACTGAAGCTTTCTTT; CDR3aa: CASSRQVNTEAFF
v_gene: TRBV29-1; d_gene: TRBD1; j_gene: TRBJ1-1; abundance: NA; CDR3nt: TGCAGCGTTGAAGATTCGAGGCAGGGGGCGCAGAACACTGAAGCTTTCTTT; CDR3aa: CSVEDSRQGAQNTEAFF
v_gene: TRBV7-6; d_gene: NA; j_gene: TRBJ2-2; abundance: NA; CDR3nt: TGTGCCAGCAGCTTAGCGCCCCCCGCGAACACCGGGGAGCTGTTTTTT; CDR3aa: CASSLAPPANTGELFF
v_gene: TRBV7-7; d_gene: NA; j_gene: TRBJ2-7; abundance: NA; CDR3nt: TGTGCCAGCAGCCAGGGGCCGGGCTACGAGCAGTACTTC; CDR3aa: CASSQGPGYEQYF
v_gene: TRBV19; d_gene: NA; j_gene: TRBJ2-5; abundance: NA; CDR3nt: TGTGCCAGTAGTAGTGCCTGGACCCAGTACTTC; CDR3aa: CASSSAWTQYF
v_gene: TRBV13; d_gene: NA; j_gene: TRBJ2-3; abundance: NA; CDR3nt: TGTGCCAGCAGCTTAAACAGTCATGGGACAGATACGCAGTATTTT; CDR3aa: CASSLNSHGTDTQYF
v_gene: TRBV12-3/TRBV12-4; d_gene: NA; j_gene: TRBJ1-2; abundance: NA; CDR3nt: TGTGCCAGCAGTTTAGCGGGCGGGGCGGACCCCTATGGCTACACCTTC; CDR3aa: CASSLAGGADPYGYTF
v_gene: TRBV10-3; d_gene: NA; j_gene: TRBJ2-7; abundance: NA; CDR3nt: TGTGCCATCAGTGCAGGGGACTCCTACGAGCAGTACTTC; CDR3aa: CAISAGDSYEQYF
v_gene: TRBV4-1; d_gene: NA; j_gene: TRBJ2-7; abundance: NA; CDR3nt: TGCGCCAGCAGCCAAGGAGCGGACTACGAGCAGTACTTC; CDR3aa: CASSQGADYEQYF
v_gene: TRBV20-1; d_gene: TRBD1; j_gene: TRBJ2-7; abundance: NA; CDR3nt: TGCAGTGCTCTACAGGGGGACGAGCAGTACTTC; CDR3aa: CSALQGDEQYF
v_gene: TRBV7-9; d_gene: TRBD1; j_gene: TRBJ2-1; abundance: NA; CDR3nt: TGTGCCAGCAGCAAGGGGGCGGGTGCGTACAATGAGCAGTTCTTC; CDR3aa: CASSKGAGAYNEQFF